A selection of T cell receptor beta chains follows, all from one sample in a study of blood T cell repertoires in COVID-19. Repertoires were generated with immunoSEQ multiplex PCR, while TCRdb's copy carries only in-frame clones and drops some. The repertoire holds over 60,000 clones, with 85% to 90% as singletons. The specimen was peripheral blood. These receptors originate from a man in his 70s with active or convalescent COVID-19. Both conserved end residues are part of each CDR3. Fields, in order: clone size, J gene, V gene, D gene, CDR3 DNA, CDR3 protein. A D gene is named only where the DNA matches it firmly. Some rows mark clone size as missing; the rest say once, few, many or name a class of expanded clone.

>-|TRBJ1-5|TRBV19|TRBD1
TGTGCCAGTTCGAGGGACAGTGCGTTCCGTCAGCCCCAGCATTTT
CASSRDSAFRQPQHF
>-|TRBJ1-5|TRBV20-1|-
TGCAGTGCAGCAGGGCCAGAGCCCCAGCATTTT
CSAAGPEPQHF
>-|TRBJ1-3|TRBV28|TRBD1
TGTGCCAGCAGGGGACAGGGGAATCTCTCTGGAAACACCATATATTTT
CASRGQGNLSGNTIYF
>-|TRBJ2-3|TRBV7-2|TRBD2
TGTGCCAGCACTTCGGGGCGGGAGGGCCCGCGAACAGATACGCAGTATTTT
CASTSGREGPRTDTQYF
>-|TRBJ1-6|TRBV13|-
TGTGCCAGCAGCCACGGACATACCTATAATTCACCCCTCCACTTT
CASSHGHTYNSPLHF
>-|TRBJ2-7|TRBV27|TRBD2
TGTGCCAGCAGTTTTCAGACTAGCGCATACTACGAGCAGTACTTC
CASSFQTSAYYEQYF
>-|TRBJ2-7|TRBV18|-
TGTGCCAGCTCACCGAAACGCGAGCCACCCTACGAGCAGTACTTC
CASSPKREPPYEQYF
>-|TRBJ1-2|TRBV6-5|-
TGTGCCAGCACGGGGGAAGTATCTGGCTACACCTTC
CASTGEVSGYTF
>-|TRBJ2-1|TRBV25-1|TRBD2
TGTGCCAGCAGTGGTGGGACTAGCGGCTATTCCTACAATGAGCAGTTCTTC
CASSGGTSGYSYNEQFF
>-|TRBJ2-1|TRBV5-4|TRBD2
TGTGCCAGCAGCTTGGGTCTTACGGGAGGGTCCTACAATGAGCAGTTCTTC
CASSLGLTGGSYNEQFF
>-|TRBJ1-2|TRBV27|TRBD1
TGTGCCAGCAGACTATATACAGGGGATGGCTACACCTTC
CASRLYTGDGYTF
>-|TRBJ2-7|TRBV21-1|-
TGTGCCAGCAGCAAAAGAGGGGGCTCTTCGTACGAGCAGTACTTC
CASSKRGGSSYEQYF
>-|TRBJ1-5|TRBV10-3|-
TGTGCCACCCGGGAGGGTAATCAGCCCCAGCATTTT
CATREGNQPQHF
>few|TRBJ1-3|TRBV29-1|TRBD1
TGCAGCGTGTTGGGGACAGGGATCGGTGGAAACACCATATATTTT
CSVLGTGIGGNTIYF
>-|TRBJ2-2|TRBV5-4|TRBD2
TGTGCCAGCAGCTTGGAGGCGGGAGAGGGGACCGGGGAGCTGTTTTTT
CASSLEAGEGTGELFF
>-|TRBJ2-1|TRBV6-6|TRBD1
TGTGCCAGCAGCAGGGGGCCGGCGTCCTACAATGAGCAGTTCTTC
CASSRGPASYNEQFF
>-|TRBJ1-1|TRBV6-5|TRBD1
TGTGCCAGCAGCAGTGTAGGACAGGGGGCTGAAGCTTTCTTT
CASSSVGQGAEAFF
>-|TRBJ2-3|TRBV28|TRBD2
TGTGCCAGCAGTCCTCCAACTAGCGGGACACCCACAGATACGCAGTATTTT
CASSPPTSGTPTDTQYF
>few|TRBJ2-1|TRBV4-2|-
TGTGCCAGCAGCCAAGAAGAAAGCGGCCTCTCCTACAATGAGCAGTTCTTC
CASSQEESGLSYNEQFF
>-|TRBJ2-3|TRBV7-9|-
TGTGCCAGCAGCTTAAGAGGGACTAGCACAGATACGCAGTATTTT
CASSLRGTSTDTQYF
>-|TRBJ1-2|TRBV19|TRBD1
TGTGCCAGTAGTATGATGTCAGGGGGCGCCGACTATGGCTACACCTTC
CASSMMSGGADYGYTF
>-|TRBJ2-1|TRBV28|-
TGTGCCAGCAGTCGAAAGCGGGTTGATAATGAGCAGTTCTTC
CASSRKRVDNEQFF
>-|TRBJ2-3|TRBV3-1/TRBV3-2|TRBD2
TGTGCCAGCAGCCAAAACACTAGCGGGAGGGCCACAGATACGCAGTATTTT
CASSQNTSGRATDTQYF
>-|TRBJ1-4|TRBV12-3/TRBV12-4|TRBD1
TGTGCCAGCAGCTTGGGACAGGGTGAAAAACTGTTTTTT
CASSLGQGEKLFF
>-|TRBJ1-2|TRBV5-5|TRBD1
TGTGCCAGCAGCTGGACGGGACAGGCAGTGGATGGCTACACCTTC
CASSWTGQAVDGYTF
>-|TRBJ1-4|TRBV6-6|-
TGTGCCAGCAGTTACTCGGGGCTGAGAAATGAAAAACTGTTTTTT
CASSYSGLRNEKLFF
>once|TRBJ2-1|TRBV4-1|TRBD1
TGCGCCAGCAGCCAAGGCCAGGGGGCGTGGGGTGAGCAGTTCTTC
CASSQGQGAWGEQFF
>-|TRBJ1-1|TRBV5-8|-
TGTGCCAGCAGCTCCGGGACATTTAACACTGAAGCTTTCTTT
CASSSGTFNTEAFF
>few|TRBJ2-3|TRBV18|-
TGTGCCAGCTCACCTAGCAATACGCAGTATTTT
CASSPSNTQYF